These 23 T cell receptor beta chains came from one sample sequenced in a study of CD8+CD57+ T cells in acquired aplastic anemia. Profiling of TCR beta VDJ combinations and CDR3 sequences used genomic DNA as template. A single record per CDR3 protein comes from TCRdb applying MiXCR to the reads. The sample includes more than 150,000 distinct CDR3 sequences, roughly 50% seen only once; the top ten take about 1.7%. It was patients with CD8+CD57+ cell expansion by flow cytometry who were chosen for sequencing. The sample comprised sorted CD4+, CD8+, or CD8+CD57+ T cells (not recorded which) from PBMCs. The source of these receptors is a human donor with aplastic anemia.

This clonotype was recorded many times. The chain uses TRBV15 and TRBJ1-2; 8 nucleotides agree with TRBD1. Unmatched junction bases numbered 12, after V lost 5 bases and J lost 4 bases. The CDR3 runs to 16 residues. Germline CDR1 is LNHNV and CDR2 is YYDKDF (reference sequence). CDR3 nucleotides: TGTGCCACCAGCGCAGATCAGGGGGCGCGTGTCTATGGCTACACCTTC. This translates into CATSADQGARVYGYTF. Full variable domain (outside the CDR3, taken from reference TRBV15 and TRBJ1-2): DAMVIQNPRYQVTQFGKPVTLSCSQTLNHNVMYWYQQKSSQAPKLLFHYYDKDFNNEADTPDNFQSRRPNTSFCFLDIRSPGLGDTAMYLCATSADQGARVYGYTFGSGTRLTVV.

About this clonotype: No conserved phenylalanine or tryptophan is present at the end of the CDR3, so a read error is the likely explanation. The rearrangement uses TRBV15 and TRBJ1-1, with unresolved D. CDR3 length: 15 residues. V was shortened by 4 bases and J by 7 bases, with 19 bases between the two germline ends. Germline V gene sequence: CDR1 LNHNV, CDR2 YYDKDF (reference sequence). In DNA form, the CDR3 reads TGTGCCACCAGCATTGAAGAAGGGTCGAGGGATGAAGCTTTCCTT. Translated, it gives CATSIEEGSRDEAFL.

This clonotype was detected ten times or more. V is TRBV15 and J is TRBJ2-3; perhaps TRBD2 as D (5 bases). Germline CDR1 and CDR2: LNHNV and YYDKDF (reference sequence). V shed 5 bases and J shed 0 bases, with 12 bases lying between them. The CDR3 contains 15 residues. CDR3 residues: CATSAVALSTDTQYF. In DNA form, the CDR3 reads TGTGCCACCAGCGCAGTAGCGTTGAGCACAGATACGCAGTATTTT.

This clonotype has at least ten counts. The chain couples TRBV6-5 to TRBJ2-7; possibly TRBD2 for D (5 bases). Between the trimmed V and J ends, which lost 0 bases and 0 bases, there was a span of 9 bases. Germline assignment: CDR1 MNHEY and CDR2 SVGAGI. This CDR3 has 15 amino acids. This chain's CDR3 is CASSYSRVLSYEQYF. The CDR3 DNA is TGTGCCAGCAGTTACTCGAGGGTTCTCTCCTACGAGCAGTACTTC.

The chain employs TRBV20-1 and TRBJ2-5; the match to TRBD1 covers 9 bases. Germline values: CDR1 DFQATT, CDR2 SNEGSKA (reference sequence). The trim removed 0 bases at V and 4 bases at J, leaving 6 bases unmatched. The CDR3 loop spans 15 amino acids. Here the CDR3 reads CSARDGSTGGETQYF. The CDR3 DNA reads TGCAGTGCTAGAGACGGGTCGACAGGGGGAGAGACCCAGTACTTC.

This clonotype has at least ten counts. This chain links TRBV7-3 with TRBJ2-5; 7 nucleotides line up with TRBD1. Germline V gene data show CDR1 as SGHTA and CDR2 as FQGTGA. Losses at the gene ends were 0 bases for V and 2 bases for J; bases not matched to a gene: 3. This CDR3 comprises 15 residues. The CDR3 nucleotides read TGTGCCAGCAGCTTAACGGGACAGTTTCAAGAGACCCAGTACTTC. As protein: CASSLTGQFQETQYF.

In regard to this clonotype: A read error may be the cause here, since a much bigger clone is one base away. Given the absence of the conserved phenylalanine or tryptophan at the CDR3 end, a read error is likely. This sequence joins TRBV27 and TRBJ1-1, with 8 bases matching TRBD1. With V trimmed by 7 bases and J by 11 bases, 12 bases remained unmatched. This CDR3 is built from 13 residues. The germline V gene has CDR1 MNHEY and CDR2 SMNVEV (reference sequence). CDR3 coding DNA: TGTGCCAGCAAAAGAGGGCAGGGGGCTGGGGCTTTCCTT. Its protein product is CASKRGQGAGAFL.

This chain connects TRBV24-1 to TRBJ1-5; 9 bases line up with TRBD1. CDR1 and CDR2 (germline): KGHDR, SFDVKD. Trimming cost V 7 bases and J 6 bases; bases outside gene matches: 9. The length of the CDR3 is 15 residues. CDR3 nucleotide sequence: TGTGCCACCAGCGAGGGGACAGGGAGTGGTCAGCCCCAGCATTTT. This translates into CATSEGTGSGQPQHF.

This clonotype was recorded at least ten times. CDR3 loop: CASSYPRDRQFF. The CDR3 DNA is TGTGCCAGCAGTTACCCACGGGACAGGCAGTTCTTC. The chain is built from TRBV6-2 or TRBV6-3 and TRBJ2-1; TRBD1 aligns across 7 bases. Looked up from germline, CDR1 is MNHEY and CDR2 is SVGEGT. The CDR3 is 12 amino acids. Germline trimming cut 2 bases from V and 12 bases from J; bases unmatched to any gene: 4.

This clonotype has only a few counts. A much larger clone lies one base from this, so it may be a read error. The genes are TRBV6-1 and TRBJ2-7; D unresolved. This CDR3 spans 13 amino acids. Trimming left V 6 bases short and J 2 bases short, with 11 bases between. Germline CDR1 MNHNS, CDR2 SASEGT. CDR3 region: CASRLAEAYEQYF. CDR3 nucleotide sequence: TGTGCCAGCAGATTGGCGGAAGCCTACGAGCAGTACTTC.

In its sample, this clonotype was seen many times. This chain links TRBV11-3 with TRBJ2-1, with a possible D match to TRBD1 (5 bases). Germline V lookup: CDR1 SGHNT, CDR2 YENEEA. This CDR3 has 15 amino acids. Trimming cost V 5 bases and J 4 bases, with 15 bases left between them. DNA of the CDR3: TGTGCCAGCAGCCCTTCGCAGGGATCATACAATGAGCAGTTCTTC. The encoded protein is CASSPSQGSYNEQFF.

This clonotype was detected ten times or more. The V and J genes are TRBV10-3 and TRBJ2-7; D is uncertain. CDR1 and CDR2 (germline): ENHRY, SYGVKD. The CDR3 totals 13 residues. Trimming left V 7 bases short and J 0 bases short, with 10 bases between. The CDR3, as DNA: TGTGCCATCATGGCAGATAGCTCCTACGAGCAGTACTTC. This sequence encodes CAIMADSSYEQYF.

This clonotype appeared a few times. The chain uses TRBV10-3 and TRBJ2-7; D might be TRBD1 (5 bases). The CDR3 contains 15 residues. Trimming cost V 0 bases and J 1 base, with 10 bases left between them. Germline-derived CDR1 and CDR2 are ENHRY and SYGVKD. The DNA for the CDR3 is TGTGCCATCAGTGAGTCTGGGGCGAGATCCTACGAGCAGTACTTC. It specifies CAISESGARSYEQYF.

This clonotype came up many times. CDR3 DNA sequence: TGCAGCTTCTCCCATTTACAGGGGCAGGGTGGCTACACCTTC. It yields the protein CSFSHLQGQGGYTF. This chain links TRBV29-1 with TRBJ1-2; 7 bases line up with TRBD1. Trimming removed 8 bases from V and 7 bases from J; junction bases left unmatched: 16. The CDR3 is 14 amino acids. The germline CDR1 and CDR2 sequences are SQVTM and ANQGSEA. The variable domain in full, completed from reference TRBV29-1 and TRBJ1-2, reads SAVISQKPSRDICQRGTSLTIQCQVDSQVTMMFWYRQQPGQSLTLIATANQGSEATYESGFVIDKFPISRPNLTFSTLTVSNMSPEDSSIYLCSFSHLQGQGGYTFGSGTRLTVV.

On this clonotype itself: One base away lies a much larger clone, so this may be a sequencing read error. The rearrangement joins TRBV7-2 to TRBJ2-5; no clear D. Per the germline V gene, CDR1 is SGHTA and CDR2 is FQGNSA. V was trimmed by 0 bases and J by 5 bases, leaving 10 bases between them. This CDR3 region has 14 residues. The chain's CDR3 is CASSLAGLGETQYF. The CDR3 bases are TGTGCCAGCAGCTTAGCTGGGCTGGGGGAGACCCAGTACTTC.

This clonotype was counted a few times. CDR3 residues: CASSPTSGANTGELFF. CDR3 nucleotide sequence: TGTGCCAGCAGCCCGACTAGCGGGGCGAACACCGGGGAGCTGTTTTTT. This sequence joins TRBV4-2 and TRBJ2-2; the match to TRBD2 covers 11 bases. This CDR3 comprises 16 residues. With 4 bases clipped from V and 0 bases from J, the junction kept 1 base outside the gene matches. CDR1 and CDR2 (germline): LGHNA, YNFKEQ.

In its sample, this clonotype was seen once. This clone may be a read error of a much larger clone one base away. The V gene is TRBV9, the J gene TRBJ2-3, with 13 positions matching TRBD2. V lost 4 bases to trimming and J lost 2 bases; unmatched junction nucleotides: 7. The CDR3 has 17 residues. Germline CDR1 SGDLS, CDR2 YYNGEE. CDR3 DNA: TGTGCCAGCAGCACAACTAGCGGGAGGGGGGACACAGATACGCAGTATTTT. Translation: CASSTTSGRGDTDTQYF.

In DNA, the CDR3 is TGTGCCAGCAGTGACAAAAGGACAGTCGACCGCGAGCAGTACTTC. Translating it yields CASSDKRTVDREQYF. This chain links TRBV2 with TRBJ2-7; a weak D match, TRBD1 (6 bases). The V gene's germline CDR1 is SNHLY and CDR2 FYNNEI. The CDR3 has 15 residues. Between the trimmed V and J ends, which lost 3 bases and 6 bases, there was a span of 18 bases.

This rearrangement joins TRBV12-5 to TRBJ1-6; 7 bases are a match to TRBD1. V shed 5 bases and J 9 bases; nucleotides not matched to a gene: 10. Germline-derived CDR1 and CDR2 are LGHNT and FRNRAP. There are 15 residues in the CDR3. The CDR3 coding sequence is TGTGCTAGTGGTCTCCGGGCAGGGGGAAGTTCACCCCTCCACTTT. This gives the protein CASGLRAGGSSPLHF.

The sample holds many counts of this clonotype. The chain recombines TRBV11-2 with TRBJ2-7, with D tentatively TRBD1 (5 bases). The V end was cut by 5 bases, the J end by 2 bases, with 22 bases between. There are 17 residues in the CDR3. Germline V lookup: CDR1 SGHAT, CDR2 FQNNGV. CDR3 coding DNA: TGTGCCAGCAGCCGACAAGCACAGGCACCCCAGCCCTACGAGCAGTACTTC. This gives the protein CASSRQAQAPQPYEQYF.

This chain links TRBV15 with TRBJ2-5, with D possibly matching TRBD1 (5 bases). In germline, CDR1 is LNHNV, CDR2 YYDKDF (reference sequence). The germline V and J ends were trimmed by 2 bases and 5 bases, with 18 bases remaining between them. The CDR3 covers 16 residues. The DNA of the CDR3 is TGTGCCACCAGCAGACGGATGCAGGGTTTTGGGGAGACCCAGTACTTC. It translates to CATSRRMQGFGETQYF.

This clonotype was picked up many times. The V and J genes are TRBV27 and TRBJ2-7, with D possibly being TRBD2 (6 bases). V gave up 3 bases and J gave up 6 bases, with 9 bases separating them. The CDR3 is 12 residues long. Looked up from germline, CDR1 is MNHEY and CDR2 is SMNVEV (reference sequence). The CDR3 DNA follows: TGTGCCAGCAGTTTTTTGGGGGGCGAGCAGTACTTC. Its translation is CASSFLGGEQYF.

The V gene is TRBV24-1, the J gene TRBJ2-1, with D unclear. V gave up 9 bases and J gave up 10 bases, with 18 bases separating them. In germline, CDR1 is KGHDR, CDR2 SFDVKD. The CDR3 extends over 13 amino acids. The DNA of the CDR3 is TGTGCCACCGAAGGCTCCTCCCTGGAGGAGCAGTTCTTC. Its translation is CATEGSSLEEQFF.